The 10 T cell receptor beta chains presented below share a single source sample, sequenced in a study of cytomegalovirus exposure and HLA in healthy donors. This PCR relied on a set of 60 Vbeta primers and 13 Jbeta primers. Clones were read by immunoSEQ multiplex PCR, and TCRdb kept only the in-frame ones, dropping some. The table includes under 150,000 clones, just over 70% detected once. The specimen was PBMCs. Source of these receptors: a woman aged 60-75 years in good health and CMV-seropositive.

This chain links TRBV10-1 with TRBJ1-1; D unclear. V lost 4 bases to trimming and J lost 6 bases, with 12 bases between them. Germline assignment: CDR1 WNHNN and CDR2 SYGVQD (reference sequence). This CDR3 has 13 amino acids. CDR3 sequence: CASSATVNSEAFF. The CDR3 DNA reads TGCGCCAGCAGTGCTACAGTCAATTCTGAAGCTTTCTTT.

The chain links TRBV6-6 to TRBJ1-1; no clear D. V was shortened by 0 bases and J by 0 bases, with 8 bases between the two germline ends. This CDR3 spans 15 amino acids. Germline assignment: CDR1 MNHNY and CDR2 SVGAGI (reference sequence). CDR3 coding DNA: TGTGCCAGCAGTTACTCAGGACTCATGAACACTGAAGCTTTCTTT. It encodes CASSYSGLMNTEAFF.

V is TRBV28 and J is TRBJ1-5; D may be TRBD1 (5 bases). Trimming pared 6 bases from V and 6 bases from J, leaving 18 bases between. The length of the CDR3 is 15 residues. The V gene's germline CDR1 is MDHEN and CDR2 SYDVKM. CDR3 residues: CASSTNGGGGQPQHF. In nucleotides, the CDR3 is TGTGCCAGCAGCACCAACGGGGGAGGAGGTCAGCCCCAGCATTTT.

Remarks on this clone: A read error may account for a junction end that differs from germline. V usage is TRBV18 and J usage is TRBJ1-1; a possible D gene is TRBD1 (6 bases). Germline assignment: CDR1 KGHSH and CDR2 LQKENI. The CDR3 is 14 residues long. The CDR3 DNA is TGTGCCAGCTCACCCCCAACAGGGAGCACTGAAGCTTCCTTT. It encodes CASSPPTGSTEASF.

This clone turned up a few times. This chain connects TRBV9 to TRBJ1-5; 11 bases align to TRBD1. The ends lost 0 bases at V and 4 bases at J; junction bases unmatched: 3. The CDR3 spans 16 residues. Germline V gene sequence: CDR1 SGDLS, CDR2 YYNGEE. The CDR3 sequence is CASSVDGQGANQPQHF. Here the CDR3 DNA reads TGTGCCAGCAGCGTAGACGGACAGGGGGCGAATCAGCCCCAGCATTTT. Full variable domain (remainder filled in from reference TRBV9 and TRBJ1-5): DSGVTQTPKHLITATGQRVTLRCSPRSGDLSVYWYQQSLDQGLQFLIQYYNGEERAKGNILERFSAQQFPDLHSELNLSSLELGDSALYFCASSVDGQGANQPQHFGDGTRLSIL.

V and J are TRBV5-1 and TRBJ2-2; the D gene is possibly TRBD1 (6 bases). The germline CDR1 and CDR2 sequences are SGHRS and YFSETQ. Trimming left V 2 bases short and J 0 bases short, with 20 bases between. This CDR3 contains 19 residues. The CDR3 is CASSFSQYTGLANTGELFF. CDR3 nucleotides: TGCGCCAGCAGCTTCTCGCAATACACAGGGCTCGCGAACACCGGGGAGCTGTTTTTT.

The chain carries TRBV2 and TRBJ2-7; tentative D call: TRBD2 (5 bases). Trimming removed 0 bases at V and 3 bases at J, with 18 bases between. Germline lookup yields CDR1 SNHLY and CDR2 FYNNEI. The CDR3 length is 17 residues. CDR3 sequence (DNA): TGTGCCAGCAGTGAAGCGCTTCGGAGCGGCCCTTACTACGAGCAGTACTTC. The encoded protein is CASSEALRSGPYYEQYF.

The V and J genes are TRBV6-4 and TRBJ1-1; D gene unclear. Germline V gene lookup returns CDR1 MRHNA and CDR2 SNTAGT. The germline V and J ends were trimmed by 6 bases and 3 bases, with 11 bases remaining between them. The CDR3 length is 13 residues. The CDR3 region has the DNA TGTGCCAGCAGCCCTAGTCGGGACACTGAAGCTTTCTTT. Amino acids: CASSPSRDTEAFF.

V gene TRBV10-3 combines with J gene TRBJ1-1; TRBD1 aligns across 8 bases. This CDR3 region has 15 residues. Germline lookup yields CDR1 ENHRY and CDR2 SYGVKD. The V segment lost 4 bases and the J segment 4 bases; nucleotides outside the gene matches: 8. The CDR3 nucleotides are TGTGCCATCAGTGTATCAGGGGGCGTCGGCACTGAAGCTTTCTTT. It encodes CAISVSGGVGTEAFF.

The sample holds one count of this clone. The chain recombines TRBV28 with TRBJ1-5, with TRBD1 identical over 9 bases. CDR3 length: 15 amino acids. Germline-derived CDR1 and CDR2 are MDHEN and SYDVKM. Trimming took 10 bases from V and 3 from J; bases not matched to a gene: 10. CDR3 nucleotide sequence: TGTGCCATCCCAGGGAGGGACAGGGCCAATCAGCCCCAGCATTTT. Translation: CAIPGRDRANQPQHF. Full variable domain (rest looked up from reference TRBV28 and TRBJ1-5): DVKVTQSSRYLVKRTGEKVFLECVQDMDHENMFWYRQDPGLGLRLIYFSYDVKMKEKGDIPEGYSVSREKKERFSLILESASTNQTSMYLCAIPGRDRANQPQHFGDGTRLSIL.